This T cell receptor (beta chain) was captured in a study of cytomegalovirus exposure and HLA in healthy donors. This clone has only a few counts. Its antigen is still unknown. PCR amplification relied on 60 Vbeta primers (plus 13 Jbeta primers). Original handling: Among the unique TCR beta chains that a later analysis counted, 75 million to 85 million in all, 9.5 million to 11 million were shared. Some clones are missing from TCRdb's copy, which holds only in-frame ones; the method was immunoSEQ multiplex PCR. That table furnishes V, J and clone size, whereas the DNA furnished D and trimming. The sample has about 140,000 clones, 65% to 85% seen once. Study results and limitations: Researchers reported that a few CMV-associated chains were confirmed in vitro as CMV antigen-specific. Compared with the roughly 700-donor mean, an Asian-associated ancestry cluster reportedly had fewer N-insertions, according to a later analysis.

CDR3 size: 16 residues. Germline assignment: CDR1 SEHNR and CDR2 FQNEAQ (reference sequence). V was cut by 7 bases and J by 7 bases, with 20 bases left in between. The specimen was PBMCs. The receptor's source is a male donor in good health and CMV-seronegative. V is TRBV7-9 and J is TRBJ1-6, with D possibly TRBD1 on 5 matching bases. The CDR3, as DNA: TGTGCCAGCACCCTGGGGGGGGACTCGGGGAATTCACCCCTCCACTTT. Encoded protein: CASTLGGDSGNSPLHF.